This T cell receptor (beta chain) derives from a study of blood T cell repertoires in COVID-19. On the study more broadly: From the United States, Italy and Spain came samples of acute and convalescent COVID-19. Nucleic acid was either cDNA or gDNA, and it came from T cells, B-cell-depleted T cells, or PBMCs.

In the original processing: Scientists estimated how many nucleated cells there were by amplifying reference gene primers. The repertoire was sequenced with immunoSEQ multiplex PCR; TCRdb's copy has only in-frame clones and lacks some. V and J calls and clone size come straight from that table; D and trimming were deduced from the DNA. The sample yields 50,000 to 70,000 clones, roughly nine tenths seen once. The length of the CDR3 is 13 residues. V lost 2 bases and J lost 10, with 12 bases in between. Germline values: CDR1 MNHEY, CDR2 SMNVEV (reference sequence). This rearrangement joins TRBV27 to TRBJ2-1, with a tentative D call TRBD2 (6 bases). The TCR originated in a woman aged 70-85 years with active COVID-19. Input material: peripheral blood. CDR3 region: CASSLGGKGEQFF. DNA for the CDR3: TGTGCCAGCAGTTTAGGGGGGAAGGGGGAGCAGTTCTTC.